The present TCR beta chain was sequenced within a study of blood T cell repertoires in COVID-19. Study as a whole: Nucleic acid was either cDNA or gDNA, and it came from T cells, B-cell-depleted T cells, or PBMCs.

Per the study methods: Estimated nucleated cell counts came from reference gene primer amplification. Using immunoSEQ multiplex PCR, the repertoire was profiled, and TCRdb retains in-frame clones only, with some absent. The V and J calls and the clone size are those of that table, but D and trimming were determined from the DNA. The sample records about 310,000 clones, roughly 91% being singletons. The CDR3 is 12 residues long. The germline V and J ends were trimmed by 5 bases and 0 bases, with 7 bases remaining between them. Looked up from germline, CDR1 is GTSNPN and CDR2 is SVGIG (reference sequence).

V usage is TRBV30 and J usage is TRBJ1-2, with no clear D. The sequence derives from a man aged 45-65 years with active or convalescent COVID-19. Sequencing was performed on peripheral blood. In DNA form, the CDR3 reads TGTGCCTGGCATGAGGCTAACTATGGCTACACCTTC. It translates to CAWHEANYGYTF.